What follows is one T cell receptor beta chain and its context. It has no known antigen specificity. No base quality information exists; no much larger clone differs at one position. The Qiagen DNeasy kit was used to extract genomic DNA both from unsorted PBMCs and from the negatively selected CD4+ and CD8+ fractions. Using primers that anneal to V and J segments, immunoSEQ multiplex PCR amplified the TCR beta CDR3 regions. Amplification bias was minimized using a synthetic immune receptor repertoire, and residual bias was removed computationally after sequencing. The published analysis was carried out like this. Custom Python scripts were used to quantify repertoire diversity as the Shannon entropy index. Unsorted, CD4+ and CD8+ repertoires were analyzed separately, except in combined analyses where CD4+ and CD8+ sequences were merged in silico. A clone was considered expanded if an increase in frequency of at least 2-fold after treatment relative to C1D1 was found, and a pseudocount of 0.5 was applied to clones undetected at baseline. Singleton clones were defined as clones with 0 or 1 copy at C1D1, and non-singleton clones were defined as clones with 2 or more copies. Clones expanded in unsorted samples were labelled as CD4+, CD8+ or unknown by matching protein sequences in sorted samples from the same patient. Diversity changes from C1D1 to C4D1 were tested in paired samples using Wilcoxon tests. This is the immuneACCESS table as TCRdb keeps it, with only in-frame sequences that have V and J called. A part of the clones is gone; compared with another copy, unresolved V genes explain less than half, and the rest is unexplained. Clone size and the V and J calls come from that table; the DNA yielded D and trimming. This sample has about 85,000 clones in its table, and 90% of those were observed once. The ten largest clonotypes hold approximately 2.9% of the sample.

The time point label on this specimen signifies: cycle 4 day 1 (C4D1), after 6 weeks of nivolumab. Every trial patient had relapsed following autologous stem cell transplantation, and prior brentuximab vedotin exposure was what differed among cohorts A, B and C. A total of about 51 patients with relapsed/refractory classical Hodgkin lymphoma made up the trial cohort, and each patient's best overall response was complete response, partial response or progressive disease. In the multi-cohort phase II CheckMate 205 trial, trial patients received single-agent nivolumab. An independent review committee assessed best overall response by applying the 2007 International Working Group response criteria. Trial PBMCs were obtained immediately prior to nivolumab initiation (C1D1) and on therapy at cycle 2 day 1 and cycle 4 day 1. Peripheral blood was collected in 8 mL Vacutainer Cell Preparation Tubes, from which PBMCs were isolated by centrifugation and then cryopreserved.

CDR1 SGHDT and CDR2 YYEEEE were looked up in the germline V gene. The trim is 4 bases for V and 0 bases for J, with a gap of 17 bases between the germline ends. From cysteine to phenylalanine, the CDR3 is 16 amino acids long. Only the CDR3 region is kept as DNA, spanning 48 bases read in frame from base 1. This sample was included in a study of PD-1 blockade in classical Hodgkin lymphoma (dated by TCRdb to 2020 to 2021). Some background on the complete study: Nivolumab dosing was 3 mg/kg intravenously every 2 weeks, continuing until either disease progression or unacceptable toxicity. The study used TCR beta sequencing and CyTOF to define a peripheral blood immune signature of response to PD-1 blockade in classical Hodgkin lymphoma. Summary of the overall study and its limitations: Lower diversity was observed in patients in whom nivolumab was started less than 1 year after ASCT, and these patients were excluded from later analyses so that confounding by immune reconstitution would be avoided. The study covered only a single clinical trial cohort, and the causes of the repertoire differences, possibly disease activity or prior therapy, were still not defined. A significant rise by C4D1 was seen in CD4+ but not CD8+ TCR diversity (p=0.0027 vs p=0.16), with the rise being most apparent in complete responders (p=0.02). Baseline TCR diversity was reported to be lower in newly diagnosed patients than in healthy donors and to be lower still in relapsed/refractory patients. Trial patients achieving complete response had baseline diversity similar to newly diagnosed patients, whereas partial responders and progressors had significantly lower diversity.

The receptor chain draws on TRBV5-6 and TRBJ2-7; the D gene is perhaps TRBD1 or TRBD2, as each covers 5 bases. The receptor was isolated from a human donor with classical Hodgkin lymphoma. Sequenced here: peripheral blood mononuclear cells (PBMCs), sampled before the fourth cycle of nivolumab. At the DNA level, the sequence is TGTGCCAGCAGCCTATACCGGGACGGCAGCTCCTACGAGCAGTACTTC. Its product reads: CASSLYRDGSSYEQYF. Joined to the reference TRBV5-6 and TRBJ2-7 proteins, this CDR3 gives the full variable domain: DAGVTQSPTHLIKTRGQQVTLRCSPKSGHDTVSWYQQALGQGPQFIFQYYEEEERQRGNFPDRFSGHQFPNYSSELNVNALLLGDSALYLCASSLYRDGSSYEQYFGPGTRLTVT.